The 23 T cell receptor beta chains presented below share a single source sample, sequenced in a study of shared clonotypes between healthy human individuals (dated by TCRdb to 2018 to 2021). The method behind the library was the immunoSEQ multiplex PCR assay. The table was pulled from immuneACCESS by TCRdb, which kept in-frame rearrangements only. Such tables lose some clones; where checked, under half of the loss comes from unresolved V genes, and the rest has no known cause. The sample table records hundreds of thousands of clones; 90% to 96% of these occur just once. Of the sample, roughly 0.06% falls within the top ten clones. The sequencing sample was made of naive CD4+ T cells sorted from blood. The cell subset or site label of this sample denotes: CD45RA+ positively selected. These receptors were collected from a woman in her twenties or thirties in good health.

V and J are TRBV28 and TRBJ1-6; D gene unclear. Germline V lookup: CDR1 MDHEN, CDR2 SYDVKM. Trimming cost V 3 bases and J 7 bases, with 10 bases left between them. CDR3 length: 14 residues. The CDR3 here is CASSFYMENSPLHF. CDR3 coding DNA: TGTGCCAGCAGTTTTTATATGGAGAATTCACCCCTCCACTTT.

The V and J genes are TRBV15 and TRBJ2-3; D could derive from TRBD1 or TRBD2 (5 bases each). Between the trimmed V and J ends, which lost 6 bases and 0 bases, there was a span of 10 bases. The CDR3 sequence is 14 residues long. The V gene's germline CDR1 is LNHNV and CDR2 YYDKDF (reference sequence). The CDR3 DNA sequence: TGTGCCACCAGGGGGACGGAGAGCACAGATACGCAGTATTTT. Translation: CATRGTESTDTQYF.

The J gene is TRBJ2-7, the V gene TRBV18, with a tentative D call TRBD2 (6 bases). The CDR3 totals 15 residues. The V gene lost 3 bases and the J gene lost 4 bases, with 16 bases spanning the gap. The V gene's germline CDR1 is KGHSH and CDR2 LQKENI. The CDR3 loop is CASSPGPWEVYEQYF. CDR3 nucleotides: TGTGCCAGCTCACCCGGACCGTGGGAGGTTTACGAGCAGTACTTC.

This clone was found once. In nucleotides, the CDR3 is TGTGCCAGCAGCTATACCGGACAGGGGGCAGATGGCTACACCTTC. Encoded protein: CASSYTGQGADGYTF. The rearrangement joins TRBV5-5 to TRBJ1-2, with 11 nucleotides matching TRBD1. J lost 6 bases, V lost 3 bases, and 7 bases had no gene match. Germline CDR1 is SGHKS and CDR2 is YYEKEE (reference sequence). The CDR3 covers 15 residues. Full variable domain (missing parts from reference TRBV5-5 and TRBJ1-2): DAGVTQSPTHLIKTRGQQVTLRCSPISGHKSVSWYQQVLGQGPQFIFQYYEKEERGRGNFPDRFSARQFPNYSSELNVNALLLGDSALYLCASSYTGQGADGYTFGSGTRLTVV.

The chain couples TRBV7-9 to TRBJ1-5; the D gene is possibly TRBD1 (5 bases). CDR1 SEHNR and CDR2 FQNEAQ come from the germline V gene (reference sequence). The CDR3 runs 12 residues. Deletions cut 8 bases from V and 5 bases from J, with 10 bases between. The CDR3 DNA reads TGTGCCAGCGGGGGGGGTGATCAGCCCCAGCATTTT. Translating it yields CASGGGDQPQHF.

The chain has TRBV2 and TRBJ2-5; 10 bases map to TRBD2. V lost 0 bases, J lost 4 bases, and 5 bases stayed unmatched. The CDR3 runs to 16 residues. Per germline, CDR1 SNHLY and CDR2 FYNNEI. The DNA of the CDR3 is TGTGCCAGCAGTGAAGCGGTTATAGCGGGAGGAGAGACCCAGTACTTC. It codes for CASSEAVIAGGETQYF.

CDR3 sequence (DNA): TGTGTTACCTTGAGGAGAGGCGCAGATACGCAGTATTTT. It is translated as CVTLRRGADTQYF. V is TRBV7-5 and J is TRBJ2-3; the DNA was not used to check the table's D call, TRBD2. TRBV7-5 counts as a pseudogene. This CDR3 spans 13 amino acids.

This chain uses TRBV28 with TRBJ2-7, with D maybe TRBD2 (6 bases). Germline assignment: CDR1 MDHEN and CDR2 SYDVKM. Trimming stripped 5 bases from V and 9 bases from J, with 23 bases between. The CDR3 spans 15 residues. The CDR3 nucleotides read TGTGCCAGCAGTCATCCCGGGACTGACCCCTCTCGGCAGTACTTC. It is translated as CASSHPGTDPSRQYF.

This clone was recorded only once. CDR3 sequence (DNA): TGTGCCAGCAGCTTAGGTGGCCCAGATGAGCAGTTCTTC. It is translated as CASSLGGPDEQFF. This rearrangement joins TRBV7-7 to TRBJ2-1; the D is unclear. This CDR3 is built from 13 residues. V was pared by 1 base and J by 8 bases, with 9 bases between. Per germline, CDR1 SSHAT and CDR2 FNYEAQ (reference sequence).

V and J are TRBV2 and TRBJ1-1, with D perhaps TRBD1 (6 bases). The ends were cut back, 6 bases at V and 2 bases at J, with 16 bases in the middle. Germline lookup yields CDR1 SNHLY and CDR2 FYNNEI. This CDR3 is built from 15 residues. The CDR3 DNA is TGTGCCAGCAGAAAGGAGGTCGGGACAAACACTGAAGCTTTCTTT. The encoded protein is CASRKEVGTNTEAFF.

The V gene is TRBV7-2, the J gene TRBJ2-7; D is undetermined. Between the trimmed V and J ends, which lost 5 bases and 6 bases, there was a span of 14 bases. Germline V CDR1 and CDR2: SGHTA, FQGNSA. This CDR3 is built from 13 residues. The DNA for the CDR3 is TGTGCCAGCAGCCCCGAATATTCCCCCGAGCAGTACTTC. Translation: CASSPEYSPEQYF.

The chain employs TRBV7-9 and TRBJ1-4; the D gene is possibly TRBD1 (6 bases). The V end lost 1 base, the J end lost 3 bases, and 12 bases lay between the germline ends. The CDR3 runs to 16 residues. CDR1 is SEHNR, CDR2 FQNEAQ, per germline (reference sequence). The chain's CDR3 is CASSLGSGAANEKLFF. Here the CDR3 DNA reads TGTGCCAGCAGCTTAGGGTCGGGGGCAGCTAATGAAAAACTGTTTTTT.

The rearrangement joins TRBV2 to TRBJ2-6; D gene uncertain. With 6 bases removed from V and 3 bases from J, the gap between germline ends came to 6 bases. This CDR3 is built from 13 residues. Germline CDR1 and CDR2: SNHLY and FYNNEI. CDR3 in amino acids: CASRGNGANVLTF. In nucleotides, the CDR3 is TGTGCCAGCAGGGGGAATGGGGCCAACGTCCTGACTTTC. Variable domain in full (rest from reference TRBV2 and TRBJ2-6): EPEVTQTPSHQVTQMGQEVILRCVPISNHLYFYWYRQILGQKVEFLVSFYNNEISEKSEIFDDQFSVERPDGSNFTLKIRSTKLEDSAMYFCASRGNGANVLTFGAGSRLTVL.

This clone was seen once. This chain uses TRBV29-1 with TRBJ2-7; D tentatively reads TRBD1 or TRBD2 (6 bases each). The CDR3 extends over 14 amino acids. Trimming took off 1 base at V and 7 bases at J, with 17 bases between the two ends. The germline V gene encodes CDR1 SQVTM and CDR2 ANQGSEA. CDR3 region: CSVEAMEGGYEQYF. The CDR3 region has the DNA TGCAGCGTTGAAGCCATGGAGGGGGGCTATGAGCAGTACTTC.

CDR3 nucleotide sequence: TGTGCCAGCGGTACGGGGGGTCCCACTAACTATGGCTACACCTTC. This gives the protein CASGTGGPTNYGYTF. This chain uses TRBV28 with TRBJ1-2; D is perhaps TRBD1 (5 bases). This CDR3 is built from 15 residues. CDR1 and CDR2 from the germline V gene are MDHEN and SYDVKM. V dropped 8 bases and J dropped 0 bases, with 16 bases sitting between them.

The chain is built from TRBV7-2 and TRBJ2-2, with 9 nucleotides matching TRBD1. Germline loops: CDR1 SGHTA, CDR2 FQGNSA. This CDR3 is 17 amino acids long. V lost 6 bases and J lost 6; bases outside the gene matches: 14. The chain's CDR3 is CASSYARDRVFPGELFF. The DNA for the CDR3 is TGTGCCAGCAGTTATGCCCGGGACAGGGTGTTCCCCGGGGAGCTGTTTTTT.

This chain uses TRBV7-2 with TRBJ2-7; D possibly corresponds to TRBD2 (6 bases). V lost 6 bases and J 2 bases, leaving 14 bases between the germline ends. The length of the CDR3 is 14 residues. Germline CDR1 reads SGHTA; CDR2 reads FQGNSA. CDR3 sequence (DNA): TGTGCCAGCAGAACCGGGGGTGGGCCCTACGAGCAGTACTTC. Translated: CASRTGGGPYEQYF.

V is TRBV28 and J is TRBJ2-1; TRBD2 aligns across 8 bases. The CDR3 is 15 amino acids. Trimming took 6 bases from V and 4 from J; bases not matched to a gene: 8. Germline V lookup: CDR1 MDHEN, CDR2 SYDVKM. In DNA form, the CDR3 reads TGTGCCAGCAGGGATGCTAGCGGGTTATACAATGAGCAGTTCTTC. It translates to CASRDASGLYNEQFF. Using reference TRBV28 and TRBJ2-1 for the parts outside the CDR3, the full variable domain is DVKVTQSSRYLVKRTGEKVFLECVQDMDHENMFWYRQDPGLGLRLIYFSYDVKMKEKGDIPEGYSVSREKKERFSLILESASTNQTSMYLCASRDASGLYNEQFFGPGTRLTVL.

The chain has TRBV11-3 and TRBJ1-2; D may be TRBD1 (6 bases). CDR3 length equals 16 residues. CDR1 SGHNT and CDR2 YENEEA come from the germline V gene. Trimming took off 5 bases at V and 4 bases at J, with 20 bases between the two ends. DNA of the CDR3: TGTGCCAGCAGCACCCCCGGACAGACCTCTGGCTATGGCTACACCTTC. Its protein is CASSTPGQTSGYGYTF.

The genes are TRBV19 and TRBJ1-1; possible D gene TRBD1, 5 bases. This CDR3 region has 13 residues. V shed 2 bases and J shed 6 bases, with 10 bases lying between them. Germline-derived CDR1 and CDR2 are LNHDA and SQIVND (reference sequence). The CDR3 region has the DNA TGTGCCAGTAGTATATGGGGGATGGCTGAAGCTTTCTTT. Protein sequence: CASSIWGMAEAFF.

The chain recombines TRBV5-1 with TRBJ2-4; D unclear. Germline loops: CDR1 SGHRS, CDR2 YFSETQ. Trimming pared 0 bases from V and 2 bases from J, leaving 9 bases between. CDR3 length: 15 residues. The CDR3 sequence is CASSLAIGSKNIQYF. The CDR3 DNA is TGCGCCAGCAGCTTGGCCATAGGCTCCAAAAACATTCAGTACTTC.

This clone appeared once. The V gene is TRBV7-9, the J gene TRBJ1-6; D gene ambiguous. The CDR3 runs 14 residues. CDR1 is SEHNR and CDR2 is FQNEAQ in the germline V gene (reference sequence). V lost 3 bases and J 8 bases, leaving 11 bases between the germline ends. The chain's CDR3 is CASSFWQADSPLHF. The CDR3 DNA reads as TGTGCCAGCAGCTTTTGGCAGGCGGATTCACCCCTCCACTTT.

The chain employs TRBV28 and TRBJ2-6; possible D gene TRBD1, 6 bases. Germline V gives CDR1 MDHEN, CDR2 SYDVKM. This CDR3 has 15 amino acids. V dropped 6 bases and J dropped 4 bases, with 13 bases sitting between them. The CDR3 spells CASSFTGTGANVLTF. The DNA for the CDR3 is TGTGCCAGCAGCTTCACAGGGACCGGGGCCAACGTCCTGACTTTC.